Below, 26 T cell receptor beta chains from the same sample are listed, as sequenced in a study of Ad26.COV2.S vaccination and SARS-CoV-2 variants. TCRdb's copy holds only in-frame clones and misses some; the assay was immunoSEQ multiplex PCR. The repertoire holds fewer than 400,000 clones, with around 84% as singletons. Treatment here: some 19 received Ad26.COV2.S at low or high dose, single or two shots; a few received placebo; per-sample allocation not given. Repertoires come from day 63 after the first vaccine or placebo injection. Sequencing used peripheral blood, obtained in a trial of Ad26.COV2.S vaccine versus placebo. The receptors derive from a person aged 18-60 years who received the Ad26.COV2.S COVID-19 vaccine or a placebo.

This clone was counted a single time. The genes are TRBV7-2 and TRBJ2-1; D unresolved. The germline gives CDR1 SGHTA, CDR2 FQGNSA. With 2 bases removed from V and 7 bases from J, the gap between germline ends came to 3 bases. The CDR3 runs to 11 residues. CDR3 DNA: TGTGCCAGCAGCTTATTGAATGAGCAGTTCTTC. The encoded protein is CASSLLNEQFF. Full variable domain (remainder filled in from reference TRBV7-2 and TRBJ2-1): GAGVSQSPSNKVTEKGKDVELRCDPISGHTALYWYRQSLGQGLEFLIYFQGNSAPDKSGLPSDRFSAERTGGSVSTLTIQRTQQEDSAVYLCASSLLNEQFFGPGTRLTVL.

The V call is TRBV11-2, the J call TRBJ1-4, with D unresolved. Trimming took 5 bases from V and 10 from J, leaving 11 bases between them. CDR3 length: 12 residues. The germline CDR1 and CDR2 sequences are SGHAT and FQNNGV. CDR3 DNA: TGTGCCAGCAGCCTCATCTGGGGAAAACTGTTTTTT. It codes for CASSLIWGKLFF.

The V and J genes are TRBV7-8 and TRBJ2-7, with D possibly being TRBD2 (7 bases). Trimming removed 4 bases from V and 6 bases from J, with 16 bases in between. The germline gives CDR1 SGHVS, CDR2 FQNEAQ. The length of the CDR3 is 14 residues. Written as DNA, the CDR3 is TGTGCCAGCAGCTCCCAAGGGGGGGAACTCGAGCAGTACTTC. This encodes CASSSQGGELEQYF.

This clone was counted a few times. J is TRBJ2-7 and V is TRBV14; 9 bases line up with TRBD2. The germline gives CDR1 SGHDN, CDR2 FVKESK. There are 17 residues in the CDR3. V trimming: 0 bases; J trimming: 6 bases; junction bases outside the gene matches: 12. The CDR3 coding sequence is TGTGCCAGCAGCCAAGATTCACTAGCGGGTACGAGGTCCGAGCAGTACTTC. It specifies CASSQDSLAGTRSEQYF.

The V call is TRBV10-3, the J call TRBJ1-5; D not certain. The CDR3 spans 15 residues. The germline gives CDR1 ENHRY, CDR2 SYGVKD. V lost 0 bases, J lost 6 bases, and 12 bases lay in between. Here the CDR3 reads CAISESRVYSQPQHF. The CDR3 nucleotides read TGTGCCATCAGTGAGTCTCGGGTCTATAGTCAGCCCCAGCATTTT.

The rearrangement joins TRBV5-1 to TRBJ2-1; D gene ambiguous. The CDR3 contains 15 residues. Germline V CDR1 and CDR2: SGHRS, YFSETQ. Trimming cost V 2 bases and J 0 bases, with 9 bases left between them. As DNA, the CDR3 is TGCGCCAGCAGCTTAGGCACCCCCTCCTACAATGAGCAGTTCTTC. Its translation is CASSLGTPSYNEQFF.

V gene TRBV9 combines with J gene TRBJ1-3; no clear D. The CDR3 has 18 amino acids. With 0 bases removed from V and 4 bases from J, the gap between germline ends came to 20 bases. Germline CDR1 and CDR2: SGDLS and YYNGEE. The DNA of the CDR3 is TGTGCCAGCAGCGTAGAGGCAGCAATTGTGACCTCCGGAAACACCATATATTTT. Translated: CASSVEAAIVTSGNTIYF.

This clone was seen a few times. V is TRBV3-1 (or the pseudogene TRBV3-2) and J is TRBJ2-2, with no clear D. This CDR3 spans 16 amino acids. The germline CDR1 and CDR2 sequences are LGHDT and YNNKEL (reference sequence). Trimming removed 0 bases at V and 7 bases at J, with 15 bases between. The CDR3, as DNA: TGTGCCAGCAGCCAAGAAAGGAGTTTGAAGGGCGGGGAGCTGTTTTTT. This sequence encodes CASSQERSLKGGELFF.

V and J are TRBV2 and TRBJ1-1; D is perhaps TRBD1 (6 bases). This CDR3 spans 15 amino acids. The V end was cut by 5 bases, the J end by 1 base, with 14 bases between. Germline lookup yields CDR1 SNHLY and CDR2 FYNNEI. The CDR3 spells CASSSRDIGNTEAFF. The CDR3 nucleotides read TGTGCCAGCAGTAGCCGGGACATAGGGAACACTGAAGCTTTCTTT.

V usage is TRBV6-5 and J usage is TRBJ1-1; 9 nucleotides agree with TRBD1. The V segment lost 6 bases and the J segment 1 base; nucleotides outside the gene matches: 3. CDR1 and CDR2 (germline): MNHEY, SVGAGI. This CDR3 contains 14 residues. The DNA of the CDR3 is TGTGCCAGCAGAATGGACAGGGGGAACACTGAAGCTTTCTTT. Translated: CASRMDRGNTEAFF.

The chain employs TRBV6-2 or TRBV6-3 and TRBJ1-1, with D possibly matching TRBD1 (6 bases). CDR3 size: 13 residues. V was cut by 5 bases and J by 5 bases, with 12 bases left in between. Germline CDR1 reads MNHEY; CDR2 reads SVGEGT. The CDR3 is CASSILRGTEAFF. The DNA of the CDR3 is TGTGCCAGCAGTATTCTGAGGGGGACTGAAGCTTTCTTT.

The chain combines TRBV2 with TRBJ2-5, with TRBD2 matching over 11 bases. The CDR3 runs to 15 residues. Germline CDR1 and CDR2: SNHLY and FYNNEI. The V gene end was trimmed by 6 bases and the J gene end by 5 bases; junction bases not matched to a gene: 8. CDR3 sequence: CASRLAGGLGETQYF. CDR3 in DNA: TGTGCCAGCAGATTAGCGGGGGGGTTAGGTGAGACCCAGTACTTC. Full variable domain (remainder filled in from reference TRBV2 and TRBJ2-5): EPEVTQTPSHQVTQMGQEVILRCVPISNHLYFYWYRQILGQKVEFLVSFYNNEISEKSEIFDDQFSVERPDGSNFTLKIRSTKLEDSAMYFCASRLAGGLGETQYFGPGTRLLVL.

The chain joins TRBV5-1 to TRBJ2-3; tentative D call: TRBD1 (6 bases). The germline V and J ends were trimmed by 3 bases and 3 bases, with 17 bases remaining between them. Germline CDR1 and CDR2: SGHRS and YFSETQ. The CDR3 has 16 amino acids. The CDR3 DNA follows: TGCGCCAGCAGCTCCGAACCGGGACATGGGACAGATACGCAGTATTTT. It translates to CASSSEPGHGTDTQYF.

The V call is TRBV27, the J call TRBJ1-2; TRBD1 matches at 8 bases. V lost 2 bases, J lost 10 bases, and 9 bases stayed unmatched. Germline lookup yields CDR1 MNHEY and CDR2 SMNVEV (reference sequence). This CDR3 is 14 amino acids long. The CDR3 is CASSLGQGARVYTF. The CDR3 bases are TGTGCCAGCAGTTTAGGTCAGGGGGCTAGAGTCTACACCTTC.

The chain joins TRBV7-9 to TRBJ2-4; a possible D gene is TRBD2 (5 bases). Germline CDR1 reads SEHNR; CDR2 reads FQNEAQ (reference sequence). The length of the CDR3 is 16 residues. The V and J ends lost 4 bases and 3 bases respectively, with 16 bases between them. Here the CDR3 DNA reads TGTGCCAGCAGCTCCCCACCCGGGATCGACAAAAACATTCAGTACTTC. Protein sequence: CASSSPPGIDKNIQYF.

The V and J genes are TRBV6-2 or TRBV6-3 and TRBJ1-2, with TRBD1 matching over 7 bases. V shed 6 bases, J shed 5 bases, and the junction held 9 bases outside the gene matches. The CDR3 is made up of 14 amino acids. Germline V gene lookup returns CDR1 MNHEY and CDR2 SVGEGT. CDR3 loop: CASSLEGASYGYTF. CDR3 coding DNA: TGTGCCAGCAGCCTTGAGGGGGCCTCGTATGGCTACACCTTC.

V gene TRBV4-3 combines with J gene TRBJ1-4, with 7 nucleotides matching TRBD1. Trimming removed 1 base from V and 4 bases from J; junction bases left unmatched: 3. This CDR3 has 15 residues. Germline lookup yields CDR1 LGHNA and CDR2 YSLEER. In DNA, the CDR3 is TGCGCCAGCAGCCAAGCGTACAGGGGTAATGAAAAACTGTTTTTT. This sequence encodes CASSQAYRGNEKLFF.

This chain uses TRBV6-5 with TRBJ1-1; D is ambiguous. This CDR3 is built from 13 residues. Trimming pared 2 bases from V and 5 bases from J, leaving 9 bases between. Germline loops: CDR1 MNHEY, CDR2 SVGAGI. The CDR3 bases are TGTGCCAGCAGTTACCGAGGTATTACTGAAGCTTTCTTT. Translated, it gives CASSYRGITEAFF.

The V gene is TRBV7-9, the J gene TRBJ2-5, with D maybe TRBD1 (6 bases). The CDR3 is 15 residues long. Per the germline V gene, CDR1 is SEHNR and CDR2 is FQNEAQ (reference sequence). Trimming left V 6 bases short and J 1 base short, with 15 bases between. The CDR3 DNA reads as TGTGCCAGCAGTATTGGACAGAGCGCCCAAGAGACCCAGTACTTC. Translation: CASSIGQSAQETQYF.

The rearrangement joins TRBV7-2 to TRBJ1-1, with a tentative D call TRBD1 (6 bases). Trimming pared 8 bases from V and 4 bases from J, leaving 20 bases between. Germline V gives CDR1 SGHTA, CDR2 FQGNSA. The CDR3 has 15 residues. CDR3 coding DNA: TGTGCCAGCTGCCCAGCCGGGGGCGCGGGCACTGAAGCTTTCTTT. It is translated as CASCPAGGAGTEAFF.

The V gene is TRBV7-8, the J gene TRBJ2-7; 9 positions match TRBD1. Germline lookup yields CDR1 SGHVS and CDR2 FQNEAQ. Germline trimming cut 5 bases from V and 3 bases from J; bases unmatched to any gene: 8. The length of the CDR3 is 15 residues. The CDR3 coding sequence is TGTGCCAGCAGCCCCTCGGGGGACAGGGTCTACGAGCAGTACTTC. It codes for CASSPSGDRVYEQYF.

The V call is TRBV19, the J call TRBJ1-5; D is perhaps TRBD1 (6 bases). The CDR3 length is 15 residues. Trimming shortened V by 2 bases and J by 7 bases, and 15 bases separated the two germline ends. Germline V CDR1 and CDR2: LNHDA, SQIVND (reference sequence). The CDR3: CASSILAGVVQPQHF. CDR3 in DNA: TGTGCCAGTAGTATACTGGCAGGGGTGGTCCAGCCCCAGCATTTT.

V and J are TRBV7-9 and TRBJ2-3; 11 bases match TRBD1. The CDR3 has 19 residues. CDR1 and CDR2 from the germline V gene are SEHNR and FQNEAQ (reference sequence). V was pared by 2 bases and J by 0 bases, with 10 bases of the junction left unmatched. CDR3 nucleotides: TGTGCCAGCAGCTTACCATATCCAGGACAGGGGGCCAGCACAGATACGCAGTATTTT. It specifies CASSLPYPGQGASTDTQYF.

The chain has TRBV24-1 and TRBJ2-3, with TRBD1 as a possible D gene (5 bases). The CDR3 runs to 12 residues. With 5 bases removed from V and 13 bases from J, the gap between germline ends came to 15 bases. Germline CDR1 reads KGHDR; CDR2 reads SFDVKD. DNA of the CDR3: TGTGCCACCAGTGCGCTGGGGCCCCCGAAGTATTTT. Its translation: CATSALGPPKYF.

The chain links TRBV12-3 or TRBV12-4 to TRBJ2-3; D uncertain. The CDR3 spans 12 residues. Trimming removed 6 bases from V and 1 base from J, with 5 bases in between. This chain's CDR3 is CASRLGTDTQYF. DNA of the CDR3: TGTGCCAGCAGACTGGGCACAGATACGCAGTATTTT.

The rearrangement links TRBV3-1 (or the pseudogene TRBV3-2) to TRBJ2-3; 13 bases align to TRBD2. With V trimmed by 10 bases and J by 3 bases, 7 bases remained unmatched. Germline lookup yields CDR1 LGHDT and CDR2 YNNKEL (reference sequence). The CDR3 has 15 residues. In DNA, the CDR3 is TGTGCCACGACTAGCGGGGGGCCCGGGACAGATACGCAGTATTTT. Its translation is CATTSGGPGTDTQYF.